The entry below describes one T cell receptor (beta chain). The CDR3 covers 14 residues. CDR1 is SGHAT, CDR2 FQNNGV, per germline. V dropped 1 base and J dropped 5 bases, with 11 bases sitting between them. Time point indicated: healthy volunteer bleed at 6 weeks. Sequencing started from total RNA isolated from unfractionated whole blood. From the RACE reads, TCRdb called clonotypes with MiXCR, one entry per CDR3 protein. The sample contains 70,000 to 85,000 distinct CDR3 sequences, over 8.5% of which appear only once. This sample is part of a study of human T cells and chemical hapten exposure. The chain employs TRBV11-2 and TRBJ2-5; perhaps TRBD2 as D (5 bases). The clonotype comes from a male donor in good health. Some clones in this sample may be carry-over from other donors' samples. Input material: whole blood. DNA of the CDR3: TGTGCCAGCAGCTTAGCGGGGATTTCGGAGACCCAGTACTTC. It is translated as CASSLAGISETQYF.